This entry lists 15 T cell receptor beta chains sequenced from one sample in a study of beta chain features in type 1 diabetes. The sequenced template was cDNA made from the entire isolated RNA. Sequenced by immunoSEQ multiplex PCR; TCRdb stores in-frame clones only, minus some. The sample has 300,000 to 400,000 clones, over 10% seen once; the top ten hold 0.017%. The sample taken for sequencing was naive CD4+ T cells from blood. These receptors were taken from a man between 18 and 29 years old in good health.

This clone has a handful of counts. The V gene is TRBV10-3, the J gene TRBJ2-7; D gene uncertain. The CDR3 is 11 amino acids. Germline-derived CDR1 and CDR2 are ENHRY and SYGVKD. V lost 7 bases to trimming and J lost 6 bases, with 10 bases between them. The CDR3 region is CAITQNGEQYF. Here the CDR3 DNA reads TGTGCCATCACCCAAAACGGCGAGCAGTACTTC.

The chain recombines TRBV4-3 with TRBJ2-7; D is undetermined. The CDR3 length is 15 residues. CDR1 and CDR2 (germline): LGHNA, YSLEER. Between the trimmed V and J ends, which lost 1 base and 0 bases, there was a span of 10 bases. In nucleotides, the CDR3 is TGCGCCAGCAGCCAAGTGGGCTTACCCTCCTACGAGCAGTACTTC. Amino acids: CASSQVGLPSYEQYF.

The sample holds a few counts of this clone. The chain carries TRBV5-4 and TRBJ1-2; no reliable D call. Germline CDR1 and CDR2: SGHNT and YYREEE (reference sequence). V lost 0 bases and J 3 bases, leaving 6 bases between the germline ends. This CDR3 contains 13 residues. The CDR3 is CASSLERDYGYTF. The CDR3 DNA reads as TGTGCCAGCAGCTTGGAACGGGACTATGGCTACACCTTC.

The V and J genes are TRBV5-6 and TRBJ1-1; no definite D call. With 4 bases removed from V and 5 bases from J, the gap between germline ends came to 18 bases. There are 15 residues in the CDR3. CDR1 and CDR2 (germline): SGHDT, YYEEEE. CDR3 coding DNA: TGTGCCAGCAGCCGCGGGCCAGGTCGTGCAACTGAAGCTTTCTTT. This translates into CASSRGPGRATEAFF.

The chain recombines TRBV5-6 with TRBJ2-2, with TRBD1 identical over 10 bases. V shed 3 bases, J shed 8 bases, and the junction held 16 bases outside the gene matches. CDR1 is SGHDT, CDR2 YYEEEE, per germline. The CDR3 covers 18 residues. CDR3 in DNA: TGTGCCAGCAGCTACCTTGGGGGACAGGGGATCGCAGGGGGGGAGCTGTTTTTT. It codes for CASSYLGGQGIAGGELFF.

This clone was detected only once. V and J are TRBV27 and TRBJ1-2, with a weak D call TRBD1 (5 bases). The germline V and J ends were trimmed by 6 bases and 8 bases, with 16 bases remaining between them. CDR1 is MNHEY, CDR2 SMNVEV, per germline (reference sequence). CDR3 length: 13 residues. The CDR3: CASSQRGLGGYTF. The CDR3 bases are TGTGCCAGCAGCCAGCGGGGCCTCGGGGGCTACACCTTC.

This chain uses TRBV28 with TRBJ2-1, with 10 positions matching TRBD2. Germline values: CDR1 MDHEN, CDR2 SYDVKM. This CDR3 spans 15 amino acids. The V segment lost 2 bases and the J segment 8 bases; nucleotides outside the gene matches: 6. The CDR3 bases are TGTGCCAGCAGTTTAGCAGCGGGAGGGCCGCATGAGCAGTTCTTC. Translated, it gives CASSLAAGGPHEQFF.

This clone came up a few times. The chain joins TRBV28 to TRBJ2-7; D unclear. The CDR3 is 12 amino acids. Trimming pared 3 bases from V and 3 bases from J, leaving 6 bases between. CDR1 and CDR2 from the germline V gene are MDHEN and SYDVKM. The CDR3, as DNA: TGTGCCAGCAGTTTCAGCGACTACGAGCAGTACTTC. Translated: CASSFSDYEQYF.

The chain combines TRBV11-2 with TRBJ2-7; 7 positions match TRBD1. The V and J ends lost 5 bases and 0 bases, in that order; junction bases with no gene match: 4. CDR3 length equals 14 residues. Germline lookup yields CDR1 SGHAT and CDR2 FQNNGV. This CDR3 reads CASSPRDSSYEQYF. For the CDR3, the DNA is TGTGCCAGCAGCCCCCGGGACAGCTCCTACGAGCAGTACTTC.

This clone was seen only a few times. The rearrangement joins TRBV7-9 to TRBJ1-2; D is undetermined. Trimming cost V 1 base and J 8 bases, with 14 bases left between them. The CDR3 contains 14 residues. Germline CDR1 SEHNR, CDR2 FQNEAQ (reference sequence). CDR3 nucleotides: TGTGCCAGCAGCTTAGAGGAGGAGGTCCGGGGCTACACCTTC. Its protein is CASSLEEEVRGYTF. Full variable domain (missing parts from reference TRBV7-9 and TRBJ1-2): DTGVSQNPRHKITKRGQNVTFRCDPISEHNRLYWYRQTLGQGPEFLTYFQNEAQLEKSRLLSDRFSAERPKGSFSTLEIQRTEQGDSAMYLCASSLEEEVRGYTFGSGTRLTVV.

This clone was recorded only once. CDR3 DNA sequence: TGCGCCAGCAGCCAAGCGAGAGGGGCAGGGGAGGGTGAAGCTTTCTTT. This translates into CASSQARGAGEGEAFF. The V and J genes are TRBV4-3 and TRBJ1-1; D is possibly TRBD1 (6 bases). CDR1 and CDR2 (germline): LGHNA, YSLEER. This CDR3 has 16 amino acids. V dropped 1 base and J dropped 7 bases, with 19 bases sitting between them.

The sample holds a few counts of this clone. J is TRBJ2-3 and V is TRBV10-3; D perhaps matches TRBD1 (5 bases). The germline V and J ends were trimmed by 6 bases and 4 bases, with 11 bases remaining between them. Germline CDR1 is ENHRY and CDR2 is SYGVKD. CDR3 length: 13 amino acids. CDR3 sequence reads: CAISEDNADTQYF. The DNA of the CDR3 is TGTGCCATCAGCGAGGACAACGCAGATACGCAGTATTTT.

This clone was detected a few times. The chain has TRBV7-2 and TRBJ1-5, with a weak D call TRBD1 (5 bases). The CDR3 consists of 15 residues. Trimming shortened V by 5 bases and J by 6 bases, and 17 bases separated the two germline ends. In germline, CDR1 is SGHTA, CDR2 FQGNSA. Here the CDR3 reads CASSTQGADGQPQHF. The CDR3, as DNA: TGTGCCAGCAGCACCCAGGGCGCGGACGGTCAGCCCCAGCATTTT.

CDR3 in DNA: TGTGCCAGCAGCAGATATAGCGGGGTGAACACCGGGGAGCTGTTTTTT. This codes for CASSRYSGVNTGELFF. The chain carries TRBV7-9 and TRBJ2-2, with 8 bases that match TRBD2. Losses at the gene ends were 5 bases for V and 1 base for J; bases not matched to a gene: 6. Germline CDR1 reads SEHNR; CDR2 reads FQNEAQ (reference sequence). CDR3 size: 16 residues.

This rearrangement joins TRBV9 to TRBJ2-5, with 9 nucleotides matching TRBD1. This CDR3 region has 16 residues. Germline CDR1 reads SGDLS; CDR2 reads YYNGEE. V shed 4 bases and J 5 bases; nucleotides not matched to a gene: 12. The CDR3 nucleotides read TGTGCCAGCAGCACCGGGGACAGGGCTTATGGTGAGACCCAGTACTTC. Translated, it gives CASSTGDRAYGETQYF.